The T cell receptor beta chain under discussion was sequenced for a study of cytotoxic CD8 clonotypes in ibrutinib-treated CLL. The data were produced by immunoSEQ multiplex PCR, yet TCRdb's version contains in-frame clones alone and is incomplete. Of 200,000 to 250,000 clones in the sample, more than 75% are singletons; the top ten hold 11%. A note on this clone: The junction differs from germline at one of its ends, possibly a read error.

The CDR3 consists of 19 residues. The germline gives CDR1 SGHRS, CDR2 YFSETQ. The sequenced sample was PBMCs, obtained after 12 months of ibrutinib treatment. The TCR sequence derives from a human donor with chronic lymphocytic leukemia. The rearrangement uses TRBV5-1 and TRBJ2-2, with a possible D match to TRBD1 (6 bases). CDR3 in amino acids: CASRLVGHGSWANTGELFF. CDR3 sequence (DNA): TGCGCCAGCCGCTTGGTGGGACACGGGTCGTGGGCGAACACCGGGGAGCTGTTTTTT.